This note documents a single T cell receptor beta chain sequence. These data are taken from a study of blood T cell repertoires in COVID-19. Study summary: T cells, B-cell-depleted T cells, or PBMCs provided the cDNA or gDNA that served as material.

Profiled with immunoSEQ multiplex PCR; TCRdb holds only in-frame clones, not every one. The sample holds 35,000 to 45,000 clones, roughly 88% seen once. The CDR3 contains 13 residues. Germline V gene data show CDR1 as LGHDT and CDR2 as YNNKEL (reference sequence). V lost 4 bases to trimming and J lost 14 bases; unmatched junction nucleotides: 12. Material for sequencing was peripheral blood. This receptor was identified in a human donor in a cohort sampled during active COVID-19. The rearrangement joins TRBV3-1 (or the pseudogene TRBV3-2) to TRBJ2-3, with 7 bases identical to TRBD1. The CDR3 DNA sequence: TGTGCCAGCAGCCCCACGCTTCAGGGGGTTCCGTATTTT. Translated, it gives CASSPTLQGVPYF.